The sequence of this T cell receptor beta chain was determined in a study of blood T cell repertoires in COVID-19. The overall study: Samples taken during acute and convalescent COVID-19 were collected in the United States, Italy and Spain. The cDNA or gDNA used as material had been derived from T cells, B-cell-depleted T cells, or PBMCs.

As processed by the authors: Reference gene primers were amplified, and this amplification served to estimate nucleated cell counts. Data came from immunoSEQ multiplex PCR; TCRdb stores just in-frame clones and leaves some out. The V and J calls and the clone size are those of that table, but D and trimming were determined from the DNA. The profile shows tens of thousands of clones, about 84% of them singletons. The sequence was obtained from a man older than 75 with active or convalescent COVID-19. The specimen sequenced was peripheral blood.

DNA of the CDR3: TGTGCCAGCAGCCCAGGACTAGCGTCAGAGACCCAGTACTTC. Encoded protein: CASSPGLASETQYF. The chain has TRBV7-2 and TRBJ2-5; 9 nucleotides match TRBD2. V was clipped by 5 bases and J by 4 bases; unmatched bases: 5. Germline V gene sequence: CDR1 SGHTA, CDR2 FQGNSA. CDR3 length equals 14 residues.